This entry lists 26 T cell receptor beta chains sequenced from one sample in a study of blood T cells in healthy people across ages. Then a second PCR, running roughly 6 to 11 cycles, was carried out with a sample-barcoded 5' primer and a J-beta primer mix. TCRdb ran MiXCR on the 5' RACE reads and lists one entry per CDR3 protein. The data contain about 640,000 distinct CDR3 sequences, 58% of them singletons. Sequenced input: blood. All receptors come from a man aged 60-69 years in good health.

The CDR3 DNA reads TGTGCCAGCAGTGAAGACCGACCTAATTCACCCCTCCACTTT. The encoded protein is CASSEDRPNSPLHF. The chain has TRBV25-1 and TRBJ1-6; D remains ambiguous. The CDR3 runs 14 residues. Trimming stripped 2 bases from V and 6 bases from J, with 8 bases between. Germline V gives CDR1 MGHDK, CDR2 SYGVNS. Drawing the rest from reference TRBV25-1 and TRBJ1-6, the complete variable domain is EADIYQTPRYLVIGTGKKITLECSQTMGHDKMYWYQQDPGMELHLIHYSYGVNSTEKGDLSSESTVSRIRTEHFPLTLESARPSHTSQYLCASSEDRPNSPLHFGNGTRLTVT.

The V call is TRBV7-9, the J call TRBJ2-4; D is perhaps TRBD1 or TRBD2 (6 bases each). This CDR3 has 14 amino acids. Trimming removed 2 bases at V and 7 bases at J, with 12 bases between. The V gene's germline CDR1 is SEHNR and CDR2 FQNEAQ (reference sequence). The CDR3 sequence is CASSLSTGTNIQYF. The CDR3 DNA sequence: TGTGCCAGCAGCTTATCAACAGGGACTAACATTCAGTACTTC.

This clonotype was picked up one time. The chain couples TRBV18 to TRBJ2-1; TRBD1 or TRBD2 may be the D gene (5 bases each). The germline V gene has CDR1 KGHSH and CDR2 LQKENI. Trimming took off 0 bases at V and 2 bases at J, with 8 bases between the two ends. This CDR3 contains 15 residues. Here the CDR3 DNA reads TGTGCCAGCTCACCACCCGGGGCGACCTACAATGAGCAGTTCTTC. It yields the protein CASSPPGATYNEQFF. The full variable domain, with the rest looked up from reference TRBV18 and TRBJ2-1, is NAGVMQNPRHLVRRRGQEARLRCSPMKGHSHVYWYRQLPEEGLKFMVYLQKENIIDESGMPKERFSAEFPKEGPSILRIQQVVRGDSAAYFCASSPPGATYNEQFFGPGTRLTVL.

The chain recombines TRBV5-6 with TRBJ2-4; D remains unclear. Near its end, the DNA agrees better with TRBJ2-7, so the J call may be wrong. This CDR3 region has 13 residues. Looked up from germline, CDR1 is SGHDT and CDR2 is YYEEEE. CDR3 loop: CASSVQATYEQYF. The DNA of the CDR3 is TGTGCCAGCAGCGTGCAGGCCACCTACGAGCAGTACTTC.

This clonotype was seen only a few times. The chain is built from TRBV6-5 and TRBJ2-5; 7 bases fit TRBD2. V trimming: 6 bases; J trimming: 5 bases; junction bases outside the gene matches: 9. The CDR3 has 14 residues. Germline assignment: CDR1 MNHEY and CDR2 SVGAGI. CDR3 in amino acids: CASSPRTSWETQYF. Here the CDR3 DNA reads TGTGCCAGCAGCCCCCGGACTAGTTGGGAGACCCAGTACTTC.

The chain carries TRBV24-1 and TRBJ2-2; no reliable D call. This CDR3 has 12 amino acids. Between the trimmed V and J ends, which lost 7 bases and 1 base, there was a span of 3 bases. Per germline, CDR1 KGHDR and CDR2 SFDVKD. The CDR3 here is CATRGNTGELFF. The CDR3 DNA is TGTGCCACCAGAGGGAACACCGGGGAGCTGTTTTTT.

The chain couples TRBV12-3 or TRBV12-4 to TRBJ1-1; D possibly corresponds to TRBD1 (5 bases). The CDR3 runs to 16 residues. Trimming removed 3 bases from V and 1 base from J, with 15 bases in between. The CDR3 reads CASSFRGGAWNTEAFF. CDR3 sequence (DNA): TGTGCCAGCAGTTTCCGGGGGGGAGCCTGGAACACTGAAGCTTTCTTT.

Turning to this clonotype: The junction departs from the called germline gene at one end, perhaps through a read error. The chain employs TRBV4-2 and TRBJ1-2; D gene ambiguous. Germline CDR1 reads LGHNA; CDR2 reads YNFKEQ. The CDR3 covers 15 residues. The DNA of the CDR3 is TGTGCCAGGAGCCAAGAGGTCCACGGCAACTATGGCTACACCTTC. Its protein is CARSQEVHGNYGYTF.

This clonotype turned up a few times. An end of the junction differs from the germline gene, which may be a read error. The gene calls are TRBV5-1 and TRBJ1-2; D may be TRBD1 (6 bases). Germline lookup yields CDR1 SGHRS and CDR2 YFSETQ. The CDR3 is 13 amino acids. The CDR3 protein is CASSLEQGYGYTF. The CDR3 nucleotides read TGCGCCAGCAGTTTGGAACAGGGCTATGGCTACACCTTC. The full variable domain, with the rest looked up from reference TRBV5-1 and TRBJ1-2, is KAGVTQTPRYLIKTRGQQVTLSCSPISGHRSVSWYQQTPGQGLQFLFEYFSETQRNKGNFPGRFSGRQFSNSRSEMNVSTLELGDSALYLCASSLEQGYGYTFGSGTRLTVV.

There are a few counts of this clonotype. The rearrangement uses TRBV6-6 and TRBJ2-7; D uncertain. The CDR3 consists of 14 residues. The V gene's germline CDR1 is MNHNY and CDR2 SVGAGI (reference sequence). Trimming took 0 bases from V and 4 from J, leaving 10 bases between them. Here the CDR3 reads CASSYSSRLYEQYF. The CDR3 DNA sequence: TGTGCCAGCAGTTACTCGAGTAGGTTATACGAGCAGTACTTC.

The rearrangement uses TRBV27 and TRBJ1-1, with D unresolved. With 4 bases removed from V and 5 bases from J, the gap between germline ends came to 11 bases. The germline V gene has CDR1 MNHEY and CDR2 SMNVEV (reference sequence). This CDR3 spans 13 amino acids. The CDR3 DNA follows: TGTGCCAGCAGTTCCTCAGCTGGGACTGAAGCTTTCTTT. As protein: CASSSSAGTEAFF.

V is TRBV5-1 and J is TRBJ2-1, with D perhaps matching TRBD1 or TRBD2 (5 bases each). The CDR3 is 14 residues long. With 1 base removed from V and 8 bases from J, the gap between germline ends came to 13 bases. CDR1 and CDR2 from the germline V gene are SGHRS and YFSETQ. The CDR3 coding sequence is TGCGCCAGCAGCTTGAGTCCCGGGACGGATGAGCAGTTCTTC. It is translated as CASSLSPGTDEQFF.

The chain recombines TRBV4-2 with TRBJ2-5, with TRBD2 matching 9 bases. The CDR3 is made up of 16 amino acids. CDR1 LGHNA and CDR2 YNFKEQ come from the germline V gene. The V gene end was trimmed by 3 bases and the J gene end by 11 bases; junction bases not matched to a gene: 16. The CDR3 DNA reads TGTGCCAGCAGCCAGTTCATGGCGGGGGGGCAAGATACGCAGTACTTC. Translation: CASSQFMAGGQDTQYF.

In DNA form, the CDR3 reads TGTGCCAGCAGTTTACCTACAGGGACCTACAATGAGCAGTTCTTC. This encodes CASSLPTGTYNEQFF. The chain employs TRBV28 and TRBJ2-1; possibly TRBD1 for D (6 bases). The V gene's germline CDR1 is MDHEN and CDR2 SYDVKM. V was pared by 2 bases and J by 2 bases, with 10 bases between. The CDR3 has 15 residues.

CDR3 amino acids: CASSSTSGGLTDTQYF. For the CDR3, the DNA is TGCGCCAGCAGCAGTACTAGCGGGGGACTCACAGATACGCAGTATTTT. J is TRBJ2-3 and V is TRBV5-1, with 11 bases lining up with TRBD2. CDR3 length equals 16 residues. The junction had 6 bases not matched to a gene; V was cut back by 4 bases and J by 2 bases. Germline CDR1 SGHRS, CDR2 YFSETQ.

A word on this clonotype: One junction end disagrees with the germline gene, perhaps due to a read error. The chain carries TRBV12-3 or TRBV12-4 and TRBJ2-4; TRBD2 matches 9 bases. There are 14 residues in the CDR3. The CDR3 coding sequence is TGTGTCAGCAGTCCTAGCGGGGTAAAAAACATTCAGTACTTC. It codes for CVSSPSGVKNIQYF.

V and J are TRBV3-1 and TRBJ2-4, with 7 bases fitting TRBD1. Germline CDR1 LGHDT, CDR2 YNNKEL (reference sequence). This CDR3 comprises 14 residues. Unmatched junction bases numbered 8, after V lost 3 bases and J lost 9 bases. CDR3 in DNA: TGTGCCAGCAGCCATTCCAAACAGGGGTCCATTCAGTACTTC. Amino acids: CASSHSKQGSIQYF. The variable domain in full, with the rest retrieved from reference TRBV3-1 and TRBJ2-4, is DTAVSQTPKYLVTQMGNDKSIKCEQNLGHDTMYWYKQDSKKFLKIMFSYNNKELIINETVPNRFSPKSPDKAHLNLHINSLELGDSAVYFCASSHSKQGSIQYFGAGTRLSVL.

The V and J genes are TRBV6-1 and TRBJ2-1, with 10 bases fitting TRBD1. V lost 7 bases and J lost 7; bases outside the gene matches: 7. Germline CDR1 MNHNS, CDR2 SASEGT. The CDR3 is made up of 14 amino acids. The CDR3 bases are TGTGCCAGCAATGACAGGGGGCGGGGGAATGAGCAGTTCTTC. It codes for CASNDRGRGNEQFF.

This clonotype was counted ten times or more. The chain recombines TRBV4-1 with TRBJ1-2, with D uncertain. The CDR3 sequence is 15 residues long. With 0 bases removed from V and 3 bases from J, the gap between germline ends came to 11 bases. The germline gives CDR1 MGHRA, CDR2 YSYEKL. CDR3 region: CASSQDPATYYGYTF. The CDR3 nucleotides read TGCGCCAGCAGCCAAGATCCAGCTACCTACTATGGCTACACCTTC.

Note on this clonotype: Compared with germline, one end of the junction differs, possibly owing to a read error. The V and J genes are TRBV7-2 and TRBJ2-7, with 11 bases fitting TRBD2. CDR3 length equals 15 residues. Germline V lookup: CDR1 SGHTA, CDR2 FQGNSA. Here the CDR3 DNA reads TGTGCCGGCAGTTCCGGGACTAGCGGCTACTACGAGCAGTACTTC. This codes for CAGSSGTSGYYEQYF.

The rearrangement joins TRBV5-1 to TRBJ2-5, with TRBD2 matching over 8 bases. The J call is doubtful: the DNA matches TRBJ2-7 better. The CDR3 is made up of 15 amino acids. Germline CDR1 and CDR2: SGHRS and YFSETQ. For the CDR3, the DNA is TGCGCCAGCAGCTTGGATAGCGGGGCCCTCTACGAGCAGTACTTC. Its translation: CASSLDSGALYEQYF.

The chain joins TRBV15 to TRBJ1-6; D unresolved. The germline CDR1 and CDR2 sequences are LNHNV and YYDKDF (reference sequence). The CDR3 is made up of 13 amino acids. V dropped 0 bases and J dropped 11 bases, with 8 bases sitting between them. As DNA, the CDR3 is TGTGCCACCAGCAGAGATTGGAGGGCACCCCTCCACTTT. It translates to CATSRDWRAPLHF.

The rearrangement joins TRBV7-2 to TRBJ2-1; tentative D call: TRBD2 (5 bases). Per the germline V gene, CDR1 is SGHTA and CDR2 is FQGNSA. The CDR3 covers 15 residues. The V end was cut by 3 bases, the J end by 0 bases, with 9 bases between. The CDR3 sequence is CASSLAGNSYNEQFF. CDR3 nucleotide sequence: TGTGCCAGCAGCTTGGCCGGGAACTCCTACAATGAGCAGTTCTTC.

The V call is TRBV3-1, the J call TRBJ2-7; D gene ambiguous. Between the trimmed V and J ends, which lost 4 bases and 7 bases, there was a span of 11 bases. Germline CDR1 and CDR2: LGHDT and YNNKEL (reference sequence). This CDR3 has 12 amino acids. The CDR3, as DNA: TGTGCCAGCAGCCCCTCATCCAAAGAGCAGTACTTC. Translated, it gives CASSPSSKEQYF.

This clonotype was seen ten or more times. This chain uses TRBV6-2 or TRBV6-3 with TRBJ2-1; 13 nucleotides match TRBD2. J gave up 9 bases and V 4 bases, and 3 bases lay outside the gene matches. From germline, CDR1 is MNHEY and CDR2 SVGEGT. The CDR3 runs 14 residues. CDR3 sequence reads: CASSSTSGGAEQFF. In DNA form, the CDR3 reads TGTGCCAGCAGTTCTACTAGCGGGGGGGCTGAGCAGTTCTTC.

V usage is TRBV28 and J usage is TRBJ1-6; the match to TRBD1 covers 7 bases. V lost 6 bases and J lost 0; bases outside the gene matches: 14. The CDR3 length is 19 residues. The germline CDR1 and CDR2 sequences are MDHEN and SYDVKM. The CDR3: CASSYRQGRYSSYNSPLHF. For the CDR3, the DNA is TGTGCCAGCAGCTACCGACAGGGCCGGTATAGCTCCTATAATTCACCCCTCCACTTT.